The 32 T cell receptor beta chains listed next were all sequenced from one sample in a study of blood T cell repertoires in COVID-19. TCRdb keeps only in-frame clones here, not all; method: immunoSEQ multiplex PCR. The sample lists about 220,000 clones, approximately 77% occurring once. Sequences were obtained from peripheral blood. The receptors here all came from a woman of 80 years or more with acute or convalescent COVID-19.

This clone was counted once. CDR3 loop: CASSGLGNEQFF. The CDR3 DNA reads TGTGCCAGCAGCGGTCTTGGCAATGAGCAGTTCTTC. J is TRBJ2-1 and V is TRBV28; no clear D gene. CDR1 and CDR2 (germline): MDHEN, SYDVKM. The CDR3 length is 12 residues. The germline V and J ends were trimmed by 6 bases and 6 bases, with 9 bases remaining between them.

The chain carries TRBV5-1 and TRBJ2-1, with 8 bases aligning to TRBD1. This CDR3 has 14 amino acids. The ends lost 0 bases at V and 6 bases at J; junction bases unmatched: 2. Germline V CDR1 and CDR2: SGHRS, YFSETQ. CDR3 nucleotides: TGCGCCAGCAGCTTGGGGACAGGGCGCAATGAGCAGTTCTTC. It encodes CASSLGTGRNEQFF.

This rearrangement joins TRBV4-1 to TRBJ1-5; D unclear. The germline CDR1 and CDR2 sequences are MGHRA and YSYEKL. The CDR3 contains 15 residues. V gave up 0 bases and J gave up 5 bases, with 11 bases separating them. The CDR3 nucleotides read TGCGCCAGCAGCCAAGAAGGACTGAGTTATCAGCCCCAGCATTTT. Translation gives CASSQEGLSYQPQHF.

The J gene is TRBJ2-5, the V gene TRBV7-2; TRBD2 matches at 9 bases. The CDR3 is 19 residues long. Trimming removed 4 bases from V and 2 bases from J; junction bases left unmatched: 17. Germline V CDR1 and CDR2: SGHTA, FQGNSA. CDR3 DNA sequence: TGTGCCAGCAGCTCCTCCCCTAGCGGGGTAATGGGTGGGCAAGAGACCCAGTACTTC. This sequence encodes CASSSSPSGVMGGQETQYF.

The rearrangement uses TRBV7-2 and TRBJ1-5; D is undetermined. V lost 4 bases and J lost 2, with 12 bases in between. Germline assignment: CDR1 SGHTA and CDR2 FQGNSA. The CDR3 covers 15 residues. The CDR3 bases are TGTGCCAGCAGCTCCCCAACTCAGGGCAATCAGCCCCAGCATTTT. It translates to CASSSPTQGNQPQHF.

As for this clone: Distinct nucleotide sequences in the sample also encode this CDR3. The CDR3 sequence: CASSLAGANTDTQYF. The DNA of the CDR3 is TGTGCCAGCAGTTTAGCGGGGGCCAACACAGATACGCAGTATTTT. J is TRBJ2-3 and V is TRBV6-2 or TRBV6-3; TRBD2 agrees at 9 bases. Germline V gene sequence: CDR1 MNHEY, CDR2 SVGEGT. V lost 4 bases to trimming and J lost 2 bases; unmatched junction nucleotides: 4. The CDR3 loop spans 15 amino acids.

This clone was seen a handful of times. In nucleotides, the CDR3 is TGCGCCAGCAGCTCCAAAGGAGGTTTCACAGATACGCAGTATTTT. This sequence encodes CASSSKGGFTDTQYF. The V gene is TRBV5-1, the J gene TRBJ2-3; TRBD2 might be the D (5 bases). Between the trimmed V and J ends, which lost 3 bases and 2 bases, there was a span of 13 bases. The V gene's germline CDR1 is SGHRS and CDR2 YFSETQ. The CDR3 runs 15 residues. Full variable domain (rest looked up from reference TRBV5-1 and TRBJ2-3): KAGVTQTPRYLIKTRGQQVTLSCSPISGHRSVSWYQQTPGQGLQFLFEYFSETQRNKGNFPGRFSGRQFSNSRSEMNVSTLELGDSALYLCASSSKGGFTDTQYFGPGTRLTVL.

The gene calls are TRBV5-1 and TRBJ2-5; TRBD2 might be the D (5 bases). The CDR3 runs 15 residues. Germline CDR1 is SGHRS and CDR2 is YFSETQ. Trimming removed 4 bases from V and 1 base from J, with 14 bases in between. CDR3 amino acids: CASSQLSGSQETQYF. CDR3 DNA sequence: TGCGCCAGCAGCCAACTCAGCGGCAGCCAAGAGACCCAGTACTTC.

This clone has more than one count but fewer than ten. The chain recombines TRBV6-5 with TRBJ1-6; 9 bases match TRBD1. Germline CDR1 MNHEY, CDR2 SVGAGI. V lost 6 bases to trimming and J lost 6 bases; unmatched junction nucleotides: 3. The length of the CDR3 is 14 residues. In DNA form, the CDR3 reads TGTGCCAGCAGCCTGGACAGGGGTAATTCACCCCTCCACTTT. Protein sequence: CASSLDRGNSPLHF.

This chain uses TRBV4-3 with TRBJ1-6; a possible D gene is TRBD1 (6 bases). The CDR3 sequence is 14 residues long. Germline V gene lookup returns CDR1 LGHNA and CDR2 YSLEER. V lost 3 bases and J 14 bases, leaving 17 bases between the germline ends. The CDR3, as DNA: TGCGCCAGCAGCCAGGGCAAGGGGACACGGGCCCTCCACTTT. It translates to CASSQGKGTRALHF.

This clone was recorded at least ten times. The chain combines TRBV28 with TRBJ1-1; TRBD1 might be the D (6 bases). The CDR3 spans 15 residues. Germline CDR1 is MDHEN and CDR2 is SYDVKM. V shed 0 bases and J shed 1 base, with 9 bases lying between them. The CDR3 sequence: CASSLWDRTNTEAFF. In DNA form, the CDR3 reads TGTGCCAGCAGTTTATGGGACAGAACGAACACTGAAGCTTTCTTT.

The chain links TRBV19 to TRBJ2-1, with 12 bases that match TRBD1. CDR3 length: 16 residues. Per the germline V gene, CDR1 is LNHDA and CDR2 is SQIVND (reference sequence). Losses at the gene ends were 3 bases for V and 12 bases for J; bases not matched to a gene: 12. CDR3 coding DNA: TGTGCCAGTAGTATCCAACCCGGGACAGGGGGCACGGGGCAGTTCTTC. Its protein product is CASSIQPGTGGTGQFF.

The V and J genes are TRBV7-9 and TRBJ1-5; 7 nucleotides align to TRBD1. The CDR3 runs to 17 residues. Germline V lookup: CDR1 SEHNR, CDR2 FQNEAQ (reference sequence). V dropped 5 bases and J dropped 2; count of bases not matched to a gene: 12. CDR3 nucleotides: TGTGCCAGCAGCAGGACAGGCGGACCGGAGGGCAATCAGCCCCAGCATTTT. Translating gives CASSRTGGPEGNQPQHF.

This clone has only a few counts. This chain connects TRBV7-8 to TRBJ1-1, with 9 nucleotides matching TRBD1. The V and J ends lost 4 bases and 4 bases, in that order; junction bases with no gene match: 1. CDR3 length: 13 amino acids. Per germline, CDR1 SGHVS and CDR2 FQNEAQ. For the CDR3, the DNA is TGTGCCAGCAGCTCGGACAGGGGCACTGAAGCTTTCTTT. Its protein product is CASSSDRGTEAFF.

This clone was recorded a few times. The chain employs TRBV19 and TRBJ1-3; the match to TRBD1 covers 7 bases. CDR1 and CDR2 from the germline V gene are LNHDA and SQIVND (reference sequence). The CDR3 is 14 amino acids. V was pared by 4 bases and J by 4 bases, with 4 bases of the junction left unmatched. The CDR3 bases are TGTGCCAGTAGTACGGGACAGCTGGGAAACACCATATATTTT. Its translation: CASSTGQLGNTIYF.

This clone appeared once. This sequence joins TRBV29-1 and TRBJ2-5; 10 nucleotides agree with TRBD2. The CDR3 sequence is 14 residues long. V lost 6 bases to trimming and J lost 2 bases; unmatched junction nucleotides: 6. Germline V gene lookup returns CDR1 SQVTM and CDR2 ANQGSEA. CDR3 nucleotide sequence: TGCAGCGTCAACCTAGCGGGGGTACAAGAGACCCAGTACTTC. Its translation: CSVNLAGVQETQYF.

This chain connects TRBV19 to TRBJ2-2, with D possibly TRBD2 on 6 matching bases. Germline V gene lookup returns CDR1 LNHDA and CDR2 SQIVND (reference sequence). V was pared by 0 bases and J by 1 base, with 15 bases between. The CDR3 is made up of 18 amino acids. The CDR3 is CASSIERAGLVNTGELFF. CDR3 coding DNA: TGTGCCAGTAGTATAGAGCGGGCGGGGCTGGTGAACACCGGGGAGCTGTTTTTT.

The gene calls are TRBV20-1 and TRBJ2-1, with D maybe TRBD2 (6 bases). Per germline, CDR1 DFQATT and CDR2 SNEGSKA (reference sequence). Trimming pared 3 bases from V and 2 bases from J, leaving 11 bases between. The CDR3 runs to 14 residues. DNA for the CDR3: TGCAGTGCTAGTGTACCGGGGGCCTACAATGAGCAGTTCTTC. It encodes CSASVPGAYNEQFF.

The chain uses TRBV4-3 and TRBJ1-3; no clear D gene. Germline lookup yields CDR1 LGHNA and CDR2 YSLEER. With 1 base removed from V and 2 bases from J, the gap between germline ends came to 15 bases. The CDR3 is 17 residues long. For the CDR3, the DNA is TGCGCCAGCAGCCAAGCTAGAACACGGTTAACTGGAAACACCATATATTTT. It encodes CASSQARTRLTGNTIYF.

This chain joins TRBV11-2 and TRBJ2-7, with D possibly TRBD2 on 5 matching bases. From germline, CDR1 is SGHAT and CDR2 FQNNGV. Trimming removed 2 bases from V and 3 bases from J, with 5 bases in between. The CDR3 runs to 12 residues. CDR3 sequence: CASSLTSYEQYF. The CDR3 DNA reads TGTGCCAGCAGCTTAACTAGCTACGAGCAGTACTTC.

CDR3 loop: CASSRDTAYEQYF. CDR3 DNA: TGTGCCAGCAGCAGGGACACCGCCTACGAGCAGTACTTC. The chain is built from TRBV11-3 and TRBJ2-7; maybe TRBD1 (6 bases). Germline loops: CDR1 SGHNT, CDR2 YENEEA. The V gene lost 5 bases and the J gene lost 2 bases, with 10 bases spanning the gap. The length of the CDR3 is 13 residues.

The chain uses TRBV18 and TRBJ1-1, with D possibly TRBD1 on 6 matching bases. The V end lost 2 bases, the J end lost 3 bases, and 16 bases lay between the germline ends. Germline-derived CDR1 and CDR2 are KGHSH and LQKENI. The CDR3 is 16 residues long. The DNA of the CDR3 is TGTGCCAGCTCACCAGAGACAGGAGTTTATGACACTGAAGCTTTCTTT. Its translation: CASSPETGVYDTEAFF.

The rearrangement uses TRBV5-5 and TRBJ2-1; no reliable D call. The CDR3 is 14 amino acids. Germline CDR1 SGHKS, CDR2 YYEKEE (reference sequence). Deletions cut 0 bases from V and 4 bases from J, with 8 bases between. DNA for the CDR3: TGTGCCAGCAGCTTGGATTTGACTTACAATGAGCAGTTCTTC. It yields the protein CASSLDLTYNEQFF.

V and J are TRBV5-1 and TRBJ2-5, with 11 bases fitting TRBD2. The length of the CDR3 is 16 residues. V trimming: 2 bases; J trimming: 0 bases; junction bases outside the gene matches: 3. Looked up from germline, CDR1 is SGHRS and CDR2 is YFSETQ. CDR3 sequence reads: CASSLLAGANQETQYF. The CDR3, as DNA: TGCGCCAGCAGCTTACTAGCGGGGGCTAACCAAGAGACCCAGTACTTC.

This rearrangement joins TRBV7-2 to TRBJ2-3, with 7 positions matching TRBD2. This CDR3 contains 16 residues. The trim removed 5 bases at V and 0 bases at J, leaving 8 bases unmatched. Germline V gene lookup returns CDR1 SGHTA and CDR2 FQGNSA. CDR3 sequence reads: CASSPQRRGSTDTQYF. The CDR3 DNA reads as TGTGCCAGCAGCCCCCAGAGGCGGGGGAGCACAGATACGCAGTATTTT.

The chain couples TRBV9 to TRBJ2-5; 9 positions match TRBD1. CDR3 size: 15 residues. V trimming: 3 bases; J trimming: 5 bases; junction bases outside the gene matches: 8. Germline loops: CDR1 SGDLS, CDR2 YYNGEE. DNA of the CDR3: TGTGCCAGCAGCGGACCACAGGGGGCCGGTGAGACCCAGTACTTC. Translation gives CASSGPQGAGETQYF.

V usage is TRBV7-3 and J usage is TRBJ1-1, with 8 bases aligning to TRBD1. Germline-derived CDR1 and CDR2 are SGHTA and FQGTGA. The CDR3 runs 14 residues. The junction had 5 bases not matched to a gene; V was cut back by 5 bases and J by 3 bases. CDR3 amino acids: CASSTRGQDTEAFF. As DNA, the CDR3 is TGTGCCAGCAGCACCAGGGGGCAAGACACTGAAGCTTTCTTT.

The genes are TRBV19 and TRBJ1-3, with D maybe TRBD1 (5 bases). V dropped 10 bases and J dropped 2 bases, with 15 bases sitting between them. Germline V lookup: CDR1 LNHDA, CDR2 SQIVND (reference sequence). The CDR3 totals 14 residues. The CDR3: CATGGQGPGNTIYF. CDR3 sequence (DNA): TGTGCCACAGGCGGCCAGGGCCCTGGAAACACCATATATTTT. Full variable domain (rest looked up from reference TRBV19 and TRBJ1-3): DGGITQSPKYLFRKEGQNVTLSCEQNLNHDAMYWYRQDPGQGLRLIYYSQIVNDFQKGDIAEGYSVSREKKESFPLTVTSAQKNPTAFYLCATGGQGPGNTIYFGEGSWLTVV.

This clone occurred once. J is TRBJ1-2 and V is TRBV5-1, with 7 bases that match TRBD1. With 2 bases clipped from V and 6 bases from J, the junction kept 7 bases outside the gene matches. The CDR3 is made up of 14 amino acids. Germline CDR1 SGHRS, CDR2 YFSETQ. The CDR3: CASSLAGGLDGYTF. DNA of the CDR3: TGCGCCAGCAGCTTAGCAGGGGGACTTGATGGCTACACCTTC.

CDR3 nucleotide sequence: TGTGCCAGCAGCCAAGATGCGGTCAGATACAATGAGCAGTTCTTC. Protein product: CASSQDAVRYNEQFF. This chain connects TRBV3-1 (or the pseudogene TRBV3-2) to TRBJ2-1, with D unresolved. Per the germline V gene, CDR1 is LGHDT and CDR2 is YNNKEL (reference sequence). The V and J ends lost 0 bases and 4 bases respectively, with 10 bases between them. The CDR3 loop spans 15 amino acids.

The rearrangement joins TRBV5-1 to TRBJ1-2; D is possibly TRBD1 (5 bases). V was clipped by 0 bases and J by 4 bases, with 19 bases between them. This CDR3 comprises 17 residues. Germline V gene sequence: CDR1 SGHRS, CDR2 YFSETQ. This CDR3 is CASSLDSSGGLGYGYTF. CDR3 DNA: TGCGCCAGCAGCTTGGACTCGAGCGGGGGGTTAGGCTATGGCTACACCTTC.

This clone was seen a single time. The chain combines TRBV15 with TRBJ1-3; D not resolved. Trimming removed 4 bases from V and 0 bases from J, with 10 bases in between. Germline loops: CDR1 LNHNV, CDR2 YYDKDF (reference sequence). The CDR3 has 15 residues. In DNA, the CDR3 is TGTGCCACCAGCATGGGCGGGCTCTCTGGAAACACCATATATTTT. It is translated as CATSMGGLSGNTIYF.